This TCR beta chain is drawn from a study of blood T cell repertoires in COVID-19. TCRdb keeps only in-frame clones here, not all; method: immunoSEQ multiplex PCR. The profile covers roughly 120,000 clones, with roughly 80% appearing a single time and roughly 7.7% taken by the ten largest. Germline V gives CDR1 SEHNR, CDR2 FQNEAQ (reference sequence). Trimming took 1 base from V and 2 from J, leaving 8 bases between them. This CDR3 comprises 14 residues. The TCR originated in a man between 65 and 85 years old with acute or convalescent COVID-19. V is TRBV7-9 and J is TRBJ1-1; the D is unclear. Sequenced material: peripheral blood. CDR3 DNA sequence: TGTGCCAGCAGCTTAGAGGCGGGTAACACTGAAGCTTTCTTT. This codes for CASSLEAGNTEAFF.